This T cell receptor (beta chain) came from a study of T cells in Graves' hyperthyroidism and ophthalmopathy (dated by TCRdb to between 2019 and 2020). Regarding the study in general: Peripheral blood was collected at initial diagnosis, before any treatment. A discovery cohort of about a hundred patients, 43 with Graves' ophthalmopathy and 55 to 65 with stable Graves' hyperthyroidism, was used to find distinguishing TCR V-J signatures. Whether ophthalmopathy could be predicted prospectively was tested in an independent validation cohort made up of roughly 20 hyperthyroidism patients plus 17 patients who later progressed to ophthalmopathy. For training and testing, the 100 or so patients in the discovery cohort were randomly divided in a 7:3 ratio. In addition, the study compared T-cell repertoires in thyroid tissue and in blood from several Graves' hyperthyroidism patients. Once sampling was done, hyperthyroidism patients were given methimazole at a starting dose of 30 mg daily, whereas ophthalmopathy patients were given high-dose intravenous methylprednisolone. TCR Vbeta CDR3 sequencing of 130 to 150 peripheral blood samples (under 45 ophthalmopathy, around 80 hyperthyroidism and around 17 progressor patients) is reported in the paper.

The research as a whole found: In cross-validation, a model built on a 13 V-J signature told ophthalmopathy apart from stable hyperthyroidism with approximately 90% sensitivity and around 84% specificity, and in testing the same model reached 80%/75%. In validation, the model predicted progression to ophthalmopathy a median of about 6.5 months before onset, with around 70% sensitivity and just under 75% specificity. Blood samples also contained most of the expanded thyroid clonotypes (frequency above 0.001), which suggests that blood repertoires may reflect thyroid immune responses. Sample size was not statistically predetermined, and blinding of investigators to group allocation was not performed.

Details on this clonotype: Its antigen remains undetermined. No much larger clone is present one base from it, and per-base qualities are unavailable.

As encoded in the germline V gene, CDR1 is ENHRY while CDR2 is SYGVKD. V loses 5 bases, J loses 0 bases, and the germline ends lie 13 bases apart. Reading from cysteine to phenylalanine, the CDR3 counts 16 amino acids. The sequence is cut down to CDR3 DNA, 48 bases in frame from base 1. TCR beta CDR3 regions were amplified from RNA transcripts. For the first round of RT-PCR on the TCR CDR3, the HTBI primer set was used together with the Qiagen OneStep RT-PCR kit. A second multiplex PCR round built the libraries, followed by size selection and purification. Sequencing of the libraries was done on an Illumina HiSeq2000 using paired-end 100 bp reads. Processing in the source paper ran as follows. SOAPnuke was used to process the raw data, throwing out any read that contained adapters or uncalled bases, had a mean Phred below 15, or lacked an exact constant-primer or identifier match. COPE v1.2.5 was used to merge the high-quality paired reads, and each unique nucleotide sequence was defined as a clonotype. MiTCR v1.1 was used to align clonotypes to the IMGT TRBV, TRBD and TRBJ reference segments. The analysis was restricted to V-J combinations with a frequency above 0.0001, which together covered 98% to 99.2% of the repertoires. A TCS score was defined as the ratio between F50 (clonal expansion) and ExV (chaos), using BLOSUM62-based TCRdist between CDR3 peptides within each V-J. Welch's t-statistics and random forest reduced 514 V-J features to roughly 13, which were used in a naive Bayes classifier (R e1071). The Morisita-Horn index was used to measure how similar the thyroid and blood repertoires were. Through fastp at Q25 and MiXCR, TCRdb rebuilt clones from the public reads, retaining in-frame beta chains. Each CDR3 protein appears once, grouped with its most common genes and DNA. None of the V and J calls come from the authors' own analysis; TCRdb made them. This sample comprises around 700,000 distinct CDR3 sequences, around 40% of them detected only once. Around 29% of the sample is taken by the ten largest.

Graves' hyperthyroidism was defined as stable when no progression to ophthalmopathy occurred over 18 months of follow-up. The hyperthyroidism patients were between 18 and 65 years old and newly diagnosed, with a disease duration of less than 2 months. Exclusion was applied to patients with uncontrolled infections, other autoimmune diseases, pregnancy or lactation. Diagnoses were established on the basis of clinical symptoms, serum thyroxine and TRAb, thyroid ultrasound, and orbital computed tomography. PBMCs were separated from roughly 10 ml of fresh peripheral blood using Ficoll-Paque density gradient centrifugation. Trizol reagent was used to extract total RNA, and RNA quality was then checked on an Agilent 2100 Bioanalyzer.

The source is a woman in her forties with Graves' hyperthyroidism. Sample: blood. The chain couples TRBV10-3 to TRBJ2-2; the D gene identity is not certain. The DNA sequence is given as TGTGCCATCAGTACTGACCAGGTTACGAACACCGGGGAGCTGTTTTTT. Its translation reads: CAISTDQVTNTGELFF.